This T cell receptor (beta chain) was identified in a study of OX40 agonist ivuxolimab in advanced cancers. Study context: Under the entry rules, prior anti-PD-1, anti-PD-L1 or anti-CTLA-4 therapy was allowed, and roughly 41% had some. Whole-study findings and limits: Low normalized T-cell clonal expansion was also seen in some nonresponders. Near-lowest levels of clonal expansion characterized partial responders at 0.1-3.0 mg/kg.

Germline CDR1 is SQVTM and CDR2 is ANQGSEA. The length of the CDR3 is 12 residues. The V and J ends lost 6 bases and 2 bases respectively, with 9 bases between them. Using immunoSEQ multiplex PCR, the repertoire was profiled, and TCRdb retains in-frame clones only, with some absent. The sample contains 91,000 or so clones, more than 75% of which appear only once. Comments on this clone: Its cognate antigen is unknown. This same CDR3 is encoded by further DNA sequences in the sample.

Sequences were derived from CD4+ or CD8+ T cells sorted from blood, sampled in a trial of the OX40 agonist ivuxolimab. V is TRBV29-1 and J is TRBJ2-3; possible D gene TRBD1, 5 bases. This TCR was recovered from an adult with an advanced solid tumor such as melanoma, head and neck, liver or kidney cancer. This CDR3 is CSVGQLTDTQYF. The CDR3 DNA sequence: TGCAGCGTCGGACAACTCACAGATACGCAGTATTTT.